This T cell receptor beta chain originates from a study of cytotoxic CD8 clonotypes in ibrutinib-treated CLL. Study at large: Patients attained 24 partial and 2 complete responses; at median approximately 64 months, 14 remained remitted while roughly 12 progressed.

Germline V gene sequence: CDR1 MGHRA, CDR2 YSYEKL. The V and J ends lost 2 bases and 7 bases respectively, with 17 bases between them. CDR3 length: 15 residues. Details on this clone: Its antigen is unidentified.

Assay used: immunoSEQ multiplex PCR; TCRdb lists only in-frame clones, some missing. Among hundreds of thousands of clones, roughly 85% were seen once, and the ten largest hold about 6.7%. Study findings and constraints: The clonality rise at ibrutinib response reflected private clonotype expansion. Clonality grew at ibrutinib response; at progression, it decreased back toward baseline. Samples from sustained-remission and progressing patients were taken at different times.

Sequences were derived from PBMCs, sampled before ibrutinib treatment. This TCR was sampled from a human donor with chronic lymphocytic leukemia. J is TRBJ1-2 and V is TRBV4-1; D is undetermined. Written as DNA, the CDR3 is TGCGCCAGCAGCCAACTGGCAGGAGGCCCATTTGGCTACACCTTC. Amino acids: CASSQLAGGPFGYTF.